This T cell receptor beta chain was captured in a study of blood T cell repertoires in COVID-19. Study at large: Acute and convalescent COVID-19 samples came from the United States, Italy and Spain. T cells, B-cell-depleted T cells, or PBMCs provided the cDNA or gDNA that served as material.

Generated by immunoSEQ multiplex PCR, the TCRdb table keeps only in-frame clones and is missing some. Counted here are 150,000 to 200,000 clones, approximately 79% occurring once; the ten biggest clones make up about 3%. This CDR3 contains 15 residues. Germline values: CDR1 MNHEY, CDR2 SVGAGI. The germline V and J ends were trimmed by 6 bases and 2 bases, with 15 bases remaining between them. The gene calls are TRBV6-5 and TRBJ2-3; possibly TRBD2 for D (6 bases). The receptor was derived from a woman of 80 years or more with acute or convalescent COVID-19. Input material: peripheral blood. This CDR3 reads CASSPGRGITDTQYF. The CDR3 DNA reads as TGTGCCAGCAGCCCGGGGCGGGGAATCACAGATACGCAGTATTTT.